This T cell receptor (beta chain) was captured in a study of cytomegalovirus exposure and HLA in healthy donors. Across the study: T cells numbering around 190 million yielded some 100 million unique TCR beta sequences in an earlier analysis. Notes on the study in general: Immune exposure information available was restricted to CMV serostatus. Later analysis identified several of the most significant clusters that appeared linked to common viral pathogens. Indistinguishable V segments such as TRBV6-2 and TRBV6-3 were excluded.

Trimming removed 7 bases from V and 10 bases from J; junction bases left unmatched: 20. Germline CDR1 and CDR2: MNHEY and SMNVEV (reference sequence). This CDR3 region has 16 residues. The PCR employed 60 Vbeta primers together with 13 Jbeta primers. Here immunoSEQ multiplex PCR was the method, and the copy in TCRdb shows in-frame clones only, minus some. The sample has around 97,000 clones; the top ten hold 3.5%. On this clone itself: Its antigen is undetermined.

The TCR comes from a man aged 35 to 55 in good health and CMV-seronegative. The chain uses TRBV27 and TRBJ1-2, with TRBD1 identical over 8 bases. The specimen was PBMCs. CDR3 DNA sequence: TGTGCCAGCACCTCCGCCAGGGGGCAGGGGGATCTACTCTACACCTTC. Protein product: CASTSARGQGDLLYTF.